This T cell receptor beta chain was identified in a study of T cell changes during pregnancy in multiple sclerosis. Sequencing was performed with immunoSEQ multiplex PCR; in TCRdb, only in-frame clones are kept and a portion is missing. The table records about 59,000 clones, 90% of them present only once. The V gene's germline CDR1 is SGDLS and CDR2 YYNGEE. The CDR3 is 14 residues long. The V and J ends lost 1 base and 2 bases respectively, with 9 bases between them. The chain employs TRBV9 and TRBJ1-1; no clear D gene. The material sequenced was peripheral blood, taken in the first trimester of pregnancy. The receptor was isolated from a female donor in good health, enrolled as a control in a pregnancy study. The CDR3, as DNA: TGTGCCAGCAGCGTAAGAGGGTTTAACACTGAAGCTTTCTTT. This encodes CASSVRGFNTEAFF.